This T cell receptor (beta chain) was captured by sequencing in a study of OX40 agonist ivuxolimab in advanced cancers. Study-level information: While on treatment, patients had intravenous ivuxolimab at 0.01 to 10 mg/kg every 2 weeks. Those treated in dose escalation had hepatocellular carcinoma, melanoma, renal cell cancer or head and neck cancer.

Profiling relied on immunoSEQ multiplex PCR, and the TCRdb table lists in-frame clones only, not all of them. The sample lists roughly 25,000 clones, roughly 76% occurring once. The clonotype comes from an adult with an advanced solid tumor such as melanoma, head and neck, liver or kidney cancer. The sample in question was CD4+ or CD8+ T cells sorted from blood, obtained in a trial of the OX40 agonist ivuxolimab.

CDR3 DNA sequence: TGTGCCAGCAGCCCGAAGCAAGCGGGGTGGGAAGAGACCCAGTACTTC. Translated, it gives CASSPKQAGWEETQYF. The gene calls are TRBV2 and TRBJ2-5, with 7 bases fitting TRBD2. Germline V lookup: CDR1 SNHLY, CDR2 FYNNEI. V lost 6 bases to trimming and J lost 3 bases; unmatched junction nucleotides: 13. This CDR3 is 16 amino acids long.